This T cell receptor (beta chain) originates from a study of technical replicates of blood from a few donors. Profiled with immunoSEQ multiplex PCR; TCRdb holds only in-frame clones, not every one. The repertoire holds 70,000 to 90,000 clones, with 85% to 95% as singletons. The origin of this receptor is a human donor in good health. Sequenced input: T cells isolated from PBMCs.

CDR3 sequence (DNA): TGCGCCAGCAGTGCAGTCACGGGAGTGTTGGGCGGGGAGCTGTTTTTT. Its translation is CASSAVTGVLGGELFF. The J gene is TRBJ2-2, the V gene TRBV10-1, with D perhaps matching TRBD2 (6 bases). This CDR3 has 16 residues. V was trimmed by 4 bases and J by 7 bases, leaving 19 bases between them. CDR1 and CDR2 (germline): WNHNN, SYGVQD (reference sequence).